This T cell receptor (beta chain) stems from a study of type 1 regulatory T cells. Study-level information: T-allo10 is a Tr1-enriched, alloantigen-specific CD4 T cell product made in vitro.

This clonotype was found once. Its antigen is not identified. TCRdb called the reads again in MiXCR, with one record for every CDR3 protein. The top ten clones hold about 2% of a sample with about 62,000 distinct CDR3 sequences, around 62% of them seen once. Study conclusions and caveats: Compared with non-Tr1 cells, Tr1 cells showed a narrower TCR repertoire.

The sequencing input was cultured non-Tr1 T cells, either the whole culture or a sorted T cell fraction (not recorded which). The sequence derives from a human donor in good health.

The CDR3 reads CATKPVIPGELFF. The CDR3 DNA is TGTGCCACCAAGCCGGTCATTCCCGGGGAGCTGTTTTTT. This sequence joins TRBV2 and TRBJ2-2; D is uncertain. V lost 10 bases and J 6 bases, leaving 15 bases between the germline ends. Germline V gene sequence: CDR1 SNHLY, CDR2 FYNNEI. CDR3 length: 13 amino acids.